Listed below are T cell receptor beta chains from one sample, sequenced in a study of technical replicates of blood from several donors. Clones were read by immunoSEQ multiplex PCR, and TCRdb kept only the in-frame ones, dropping some. The top ten hold 4% to 5% of the sample, which has about 69,000 clones, 88% seen once. Sequencing used PBMCs. The receptors were sampled from a human donor in good health. Some clones in this sample may be carry-over from other donors' samples. Each CDR3 is given with its conserved first and last residue. Each record gives: D gene, clone size, J gene, V gene, CDR3 DNA, CDR3 protein. A D gene is named only where the DNA matches it firmly. Clone size is shown for a subset of rows, as once, few, many or a class of expanded clone.

NA	NA	TRBJ2-7	TRBV23-1	TGCGCCAGTCCTGGAGGAAGTACCTACGAGCAGTACTTC	CASPGGSTYEQYF
TRBD2	NA	TRBJ2-5	TRBV27	TGTGCCAGCAGTTTATCTAGCGGGGGGACGGAGACCCAGTACTTC	CASSLSSGGTETQYF
TRBD2	NA	TRBJ2-1	TRBV4-3	TGCGCCAGCAGCCAAGATCGACTAGCTGAGTACAATGAGCAGTTCTTC	CASSQDRLAEYNEQFF
NA	NA	TRBJ1-6	TRBV15	TGTGCCACCGGCAAAAGCTCCTATAATTCACCCCTCCGCTTT	CATGKSSYNSPLRF
TRBD1	NA	TRBJ2-3	TRBV4-3	TGCGCCAGCAGCCAGAGGACAGGGAGCACAGATACGCAGTATTTT	CASSQRTGSTDTQYF
NA	NA	TRBJ1-4	TRBV21-1	TGTGCCAGCAGCAAACTTGCGTTTTGGACTAATGAAAAACTGTTTTTT	CASSKLAFWTNEKLFF
NA	many	TRBJ2-2	TRBV30	TGTGCCTGGAGTGTACAGGGACGGGACACCGGGGAGCTGTTTTTT	CAWSVQGRDTGELFF
TRBD1	NA	TRBJ2-1	TRBV7-6	TGTGCCAGCAGCAGTCCGGGACAGGGATTCTACAATGAGCAGTTCTTC	CASSSPGQGFYNEQFF
NA	once	TRBJ1-2	TRBV9	TGTGCCAGCAGCCCCCGTTTGGGGGCCGGCTACACCTTC	CASSPRLGAGYTF
TRBD1	NA	TRBJ2-3	TRBV4-3	TGCGCCAGCAGCCTAAGTCAGGGGGCCTACACAGATACGCAGTATTTT	CASSLSQGAYTDTQYF
NA	NA	TRBJ1-4	TRBV4-1	TGCGCCAGCAGCCAAGCTGTCAGGGTCTCGGAAAAACTGTTTTTT	CASSQAVRVSEKLFF
TRBD2	NA	TRBJ2-7	TRBV7-2	TGTGCCAGCAGCCCTGAAAGCGGGGGCGAGCAGTACTTC	CASSPESGGEQYF
NA	NA	TRBJ2-3	TRBV9	TGTGCCAGCAGCGTTGCGTGGGGCGGCACAGATACGCAGTATTTT	CASSVAWGGTDTQYF
TRBD1	NA	TRBJ1-1	TRBV19	TGTGCCAGTAATGTTCGACAGGGGAACACTGAAGCTTTCTTT	CASNVRQGNTEAFF
TRBD2	NA	TRBJ2-3	TRBV18	TGTGCCAGCTCACCACTCAGCGGGACGGGAACAGATACGCAGTATTTT	CASSPLSGTGTDTQYF
NA	NA	TRBJ2-1	TRBV6-6	TGTGCCAGCAGTTACGCCGAGCGAGGGCACAATGAGCAGTTCTTC	CASSYAERGHNEQFF
NA	NA	TRBJ2-4	TRBV7-2	TGTGCCAGCAGCTTAGACAGGCCGATTCAGTACTTC	CASSLDRPIQYF
TRBD2	NA	TRBJ2-3	TRBV7-9	TGTGCCAGCAGCTTGCTCTGGACTAGCGGGGGGGCGAAATATTTT	CASSLLWTSGGAKYF
NA	NA	TRBJ1-6	TRBV21-1	TGTGCCAGGGGGGGTTGTCAGGAGAATTCACCCCTCCACTTT	CARGGCQENSPLHF
TRBD1	NA	TRBJ1-4	TRBV4-3	TGCGCCAGCAGCCAAGCAGGGGCAGGGGGTAATGAAAAACTGTTTTTT	CASSQAGAGGNEKLFF
TRBD1	NA	TRBJ1-6	TRBV7-9	TGTGCCAGCAGTCTTGGACAGGGTCCGTATTCACCCCTCCACTTT	CASSLGQGPYSPLHF
TRBD1	NA	TRBJ1-5	TRBV5-1	TGCGCCAGCAGCCGGACAGGGAATAGCAATCAGCCCCAGCATTTT	CASSRTGNSNQPQHF
NA	NA	TRBJ2-1	TRBV7-3	TGTGCCAGCAGCCAGTCCCTGGGAGAAAGCAGTGAGCAGTTCTTC	CASSQSLGESSEQFF
TRBD2	NA	TRBJ2-1	TRBV7-2	TGTGCCAGCAGCAAGACTAGCGGGGGGGCTAGAGATGAGCAGTTCTTC	CASSKTSGGARDEQFF
TRBD2	once	TRBJ2-4	TRBV7-2	TGTGCCAGCAGCTTTCAGCGGGAAGCATCATGGTACTTC	CASSFQREASWYF
TRBD1	NA	TRBJ1-5	TRBV4-3	TGCGCCAGCAGCCAGGATCGAGGACAGGGCGGGCAGCCCCAGCATTTT	CASSQDRGQGGQPQHF
NA	NA	TRBJ1-5	TRBV18	TGTGCCAGCTCACTGTCCGGGGATCAGCCCCAGCATTTT	CASSLSGDQPQHF
NA	NA	TRBJ1-5	TRBV10-3	TGTGCCATCAGGAGGGATGGCGGGCCCCAGCATTTT	CAIRRDGGPQHF
TRBD1	NA	TRBJ1-5	TRBV6-1	TGTGCCAGCAGTGGGGACAGGGGGCTGGGCAATCAGCCCCAGCATTTT	CASSGDRGLGNQPQHF
NA	NA	TRBJ2-7	TRBV5-1	TGCGCCAGCAGCTCGCACGATCTAGCCTACGAGCAGTACTTC	CASSSHDLAYEQYF
NA	NA	TRBJ1-3	TRBV5-1	TGCGCCAGCAGGAGATACTCTGGAAACACCATATATTTT	CASRRYSGNTIYF
TRBD2	NA	TRBJ2-3	TRBV5-4	TGTGCCAGCAGTTTAGCGGGAAGTTTGGGAGATACGCAGTATTTT	CASSLAGSLGDTQYF
TRBD1	once	TRBJ1-1	TRBV4-1	TGCGCCAGCAGCCAACATACGCAGGGGGCGAGTGAAGCTTTCTTT	CASSQHTQGASEAFF
TRBD1	NA	TRBJ1-1	TRBV18	TGTGCCAGCTCACCAGCGGCAGGGGGCGTTAAGTTTGAAGCTTTCTTT	CASSPAAGGVKFEAFF
TRBD1	NA	TRBJ2-7	TRBV5-5	TGTGCCAGCAGCTTGGGCACCCTATTTTCCACGGGACAGGACGAGCAGTACTTC	CASSLGTLFSTGQDEQYF
NA	NA	TRBJ2-2	TRBV7-2	TGTGCCAGCAGCTTAGTTCCAGGTGGCGGGGAGCTGTTTTTT	CASSLVPGGGELFF
NA	NA	TRBJ2-1	TRBV7-9	TGTGCCAGCAGCTTAGTCAGGGCCGGCTACAATGAGCAGTTCTTC	CASSLVRAGYNEQFF
NA	NA	TRBJ2-3	TRBV11-2	TGTGCCAGCAGCTTAGATGCGTCGCCAGATACGCAGTATTTT	CASSLDASPDTQYF
NA	NA	TRBJ2-1	TRBV11-2	TGTGCCAGCAGCTGGCGACAAGCCGAGCAGTTCTTC	CASSWRQAEQFF
NA	NA	TRBJ2-1	TRBV7-9	TGTGCCAGCAGCTGGGAGGCGAATGAGCAGTTCTTC	CASSWEANEQFF
NA	NA	TRBJ2-7	TRBV7-2	TGTGCCAGCCGCACGGGGAACTCCTACGAGCAGTACTTC	CASRTGNSYEQYF
TRBD2	NA	TRBJ2-5	TRBV7-8	TGTGCCAGCAGCTTAACCGGGGGGTTGAAGACCCAGTACTTC	CASSLTGGLKTQYF
NA	NA	TRBJ2-2	TRBV11-1	TGTGCCAGCAGCCGACCCACATTGCCCCTAAGCGGGTCCGGGGAGCTGTTTTTT	CASSRPTLPLSGSGELFF
NA	NA	TRBJ2-1	TRBV10-2	TGCGCCAGCAGTGAGTTGGGGCCTGGGTTCTTC	CASSELGPGFF
TRBD1	NA	TRBJ2-1	TRBV2	TGTGCCAGCAGTTTGAGACAGGGGGTGGGGCGACAGTTCTTC	CASSLRQGVGRQFF
NA	NA	TRBJ1-1	TRBV19	TGTGCCAGTAGTATCTCGGAGGCTAACACTGAAGCTTTCTTT	CASSISEANTEAFF
TRBD2	NA	TRBJ2-2	TRBV4-3	TGCGCCAGCCAACCGAGCGGGGGGGACCCGAACACCGGGGAGCTGTTTTTT	CASQPSGGDPNTGELFF
NA	NA	TRBJ1-2	TRBV4-2	TGTGCCAGCAGCCCGAACCCACAGTCCCCCTATGGCTACACCTTC	CASSPNPQSPYGYTF
NA	NA	TRBJ2-2	TRBV29-1	TGCAGCGGGAGACTAGGGCGGGACACCGGGGAGCTGTTTTTT	CSGRLGRDTGELFF
TRBD1	NA	TRBJ1-2	TRBV19	TGTGCCAGTAGTCCCGGGGACAGACCCACTAACTATGGCTACACCTTC	CASSPGDRPTNYGYTF
TRBD1	NA	TRBJ1-5	TRBV4-1	TGCGCCAGCAACCAGACCGGGACAGGGTATCAGCCCCAGCATTTT	CASNQTGTGYQPQHF
TRBD1	few	TRBJ1-6	TRBV5-1	TGCGCCAGCAGCACAGGGGTTTGGGGTTCACCCCTCCACTTT	CASSTGVWGSPLHF
NA	once	TRBJ2-2	TRBV5-1	TGCGCCAGCAGCCCGACAGTAAACACCGGGGAGCTGTTTTTT	CASSPTVNTGELFF
NA	NA	TRBJ1-5	TRBV5-4	TGTGCCAGCAGTTTGGACGGAGATCAGCCCCAGCATTTT	CASSLDGDQPQHF
TRBD1	NA	TRBJ1-1	TRBV12-5	TGTGCTAGTGGGGCCGGGACAGGGGGCTGGGTCACTGAAGCTTTCTTT	CASGAGTGGWVTEAFF